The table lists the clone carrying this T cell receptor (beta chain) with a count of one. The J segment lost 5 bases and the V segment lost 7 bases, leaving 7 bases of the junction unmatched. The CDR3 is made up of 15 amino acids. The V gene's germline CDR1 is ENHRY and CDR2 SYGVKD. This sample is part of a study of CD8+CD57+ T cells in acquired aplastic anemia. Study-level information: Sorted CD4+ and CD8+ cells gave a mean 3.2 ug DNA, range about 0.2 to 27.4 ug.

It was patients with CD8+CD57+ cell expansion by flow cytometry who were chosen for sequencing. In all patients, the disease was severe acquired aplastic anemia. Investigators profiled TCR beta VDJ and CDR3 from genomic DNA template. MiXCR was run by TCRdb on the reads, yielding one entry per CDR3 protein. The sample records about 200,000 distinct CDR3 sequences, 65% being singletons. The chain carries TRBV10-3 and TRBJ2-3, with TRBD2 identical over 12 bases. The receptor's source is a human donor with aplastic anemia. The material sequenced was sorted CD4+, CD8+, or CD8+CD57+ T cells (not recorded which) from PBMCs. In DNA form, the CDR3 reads TGTGCCATCAATCCTAGCGGGGGGGCTGGAGATACGCAGTATTTT. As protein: CAINPSGGAGDTQYF.